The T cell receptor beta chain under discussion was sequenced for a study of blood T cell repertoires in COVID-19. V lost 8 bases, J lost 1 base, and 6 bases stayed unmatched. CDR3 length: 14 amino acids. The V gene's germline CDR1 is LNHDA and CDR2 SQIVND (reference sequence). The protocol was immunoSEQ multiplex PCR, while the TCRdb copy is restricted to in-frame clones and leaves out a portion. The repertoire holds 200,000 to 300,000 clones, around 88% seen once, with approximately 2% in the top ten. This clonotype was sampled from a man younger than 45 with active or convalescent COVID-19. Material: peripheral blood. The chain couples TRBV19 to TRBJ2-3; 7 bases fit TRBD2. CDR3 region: CASAWLAGTDTQYF. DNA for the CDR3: TGTGCCAGTGCGTGGCTAGCGGGCACAGATACGCAGTATTTT.